This TCR beta chain comes out of a study of identical twins. Study-wide results and limits: Out-of-frame alpha sequences that twins shared showed excess low generation probability. Its conclusions, products of cross-sectional statistical analysis, did not come from following the same donors. Cord blood beta clonotypes present at high abundance carried fewer insertions; no such pattern appeared in memory repertoires.

This clonotype was observed many times. Its antigen is undetermined. Template switching introduced a universal primer site, and the cDNA bore unique molecular identifiers. TCRdb re-analysed the 5' RACE reads in MiXCR, keeping a single row per CDR3 protein. Among about 570,000 distinct CDR3 sequences, 9.6% were seen once, and the ten largest hold around 3.1%. With V trimmed by 7 bases and J by 4 bases, 9 bases remained unmatched. The CDR3 is 15 amino acids. From germline, CDR1 is MNHEY and CDR2 SMNVEV (reference sequence). This sample was also put to use in a study of yellow fever vaccine responses in identical twins.

The TCR originated in a woman between 18 and 30 years old in good health. Specimen: PBMCs. The chain carries TRBV27 and TRBJ2-1, with 8 bases matching TRBD1. CDR3 sequence reads: CASTKPGQAYNEQFF. CDR3 sequence (DNA): TGTGCCAGCACCAAACCGGGACAGGCTTACAATGAGCAGTTCTTC.